A single sample gave rise to the 25 T cell receptor beta chains below, sequenced in a study of blood T cell repertoires in COVID-19. Clones were read by immunoSEQ multiplex PCR, and TCRdb kept only the in-frame ones, dropping some. The sample lists 150,000 to 200,000 clones, approximately 85% occurring once. The specimen sequenced was peripheral blood. The receptors derive from a human donor with active or convalescent COVID-19. The donor label of this sample is uncertain.

The chain uses TRBV2 and TRBJ1-2; D is ambiguous. The CDR3 length is 12 residues. Trimming left V 7 bases short and J 8 bases short, with 14 bases between. Germline V gene sequence: CDR1 SNHLY, CDR2 FYNNEI. The CDR3 loop reads CASTPEGSGYTF. The CDR3 nucleotides are TGTGCCAGCACCCCTGAAGGGAGCGGCTACACCTTC. The variable domain in full, completed from reference TRBV2 and TRBJ1-2, reads EPEVTQTPSHQVTQMGQEVILRCVPISNHLYFYWYRQILGQKVEFLVSFYNNEISEKSEIFDDQFSVERPDGSNFTLKIRSTKLEDSAMYFCASTPEGSGYTFGSGTRLTVV.

The table lists this clone with a few counts. V is TRBV5-6 and J is TRBJ1-5; D may be TRBD1 (6 bases). This CDR3 comprises 14 residues. The V end was cut by 4 bases, the J end by 3 bases, with 11 bases between. Germline V CDR1 and CDR2: SGHDT, YYEEEE. This CDR3 reads CASSRDRNNQPQHF. The DNA for the CDR3 is TGTGCCAGCAGCCGCGACAGGAACAATCAGCCCCAGCATTTT.

V is TRBV24-1 and J is TRBJ2-7; the D gene is possibly TRBD1 (5 bases). Trimming left V 0 bases short and J 3 bases short, with 20 bases between. Germline V CDR1 and CDR2: KGHDR, SFDVKD. This CDR3 contains 18 residues. The CDR3 here is CATSDLQPSGAEFYEQYF. The DNA of the CDR3 is TGTGCCACCAGTGATTTGCAACCGTCTGGGGCAGAGTTCTACGAGCAGTACTTC.

The chain has TRBV12-3 or TRBV12-4 and TRBJ1-5; D unresolved. Deletions cut 6 bases from V and 6 bases from J, with 9 bases between. The CDR3 consists of 12 residues. CDR3: CASSSEGQPQHF. The CDR3 coding sequence is TGTGCCAGCAGCTCGGAGGGTCAGCCCCAGCATTTT.

This clone was found once. The rearrangement joins TRBV5-4 to TRBJ2-5; D is perhaps TRBD1 (6 bases). V lost 3 bases to trimming and J lost 4 bases, with 19 bases between them. This CDR3 contains 16 residues. The V gene's germline CDR1 is SGHNT and CDR2 YYREEE (reference sequence). The chain's CDR3 is CASSSNPGQTGETQYF. The CDR3 nucleotides are TGTGCCAGCAGCTCGAACCCGGGACAAACTGGAGAGACCCAGTACTTC.

DNA for the CDR3: TGTGCCAGCCAGGACAGGGCGAGCACCGGGGAGCTGTTTTTT. The encoded protein is CASQDRASTGELFF. The V and J genes are TRBV7-2 and TRBJ2-2; TRBD1 agrees at 8 bases. J gave up 4 bases and V 8 bases, and 6 bases lay outside the gene matches. The length of the CDR3 is 14 residues. CDR1 is SGHTA and CDR2 is FQGNSA in the germline V gene.

This chain links TRBV27 with TRBJ2-6, with D unresolved. This CDR3 spans 12 amino acids. V was cut by 6 bases and J by 4 bases, with 4 bases left in between. From germline, CDR1 is MNHEY and CDR2 SMNVEV (reference sequence). In nucleotides, the CDR3 is TGTGCCAGCAGGAGGGGGGCCAACGTCCTGACTTTC. As protein: CASRRGANVLTF. Full variable domain (outside the CDR3, taken from reference TRBV27 and TRBJ2-6): EAQVTQNPRYLITVTGKKLTVTCSQNMNHEYMSWYRQDPGLGLRQIYYSMNVEVTDKGDVPEGYKVSRKEKRNFPLILESPSPNQTSLYFCASRRGANVLTFGAGSRLTVL.

The chain joins TRBV6-2 or TRBV6-3 to TRBJ2-5; 7 bases fit TRBD1. The CDR3 has 14 residues. CDR1 is MNHEY, CDR2 SVGEGT, per germline. V lost 5 bases, J lost 5 bases, and 8 bases stayed unmatched. The DNA for the CDR3 is TGTGCCAGCAGTCCGACAGGGCTAGGGGAGACCCAGTACTTC. Residues: CASSPTGLGETQYF.

The genes are TRBV19 and TRBJ2-3, with 7 bases that match TRBD1. The CDR3 spans 15 residues. Germline-derived CDR1 and CDR2 are LNHDA and SQIVND (reference sequence). Germline trimming cut 8 bases from V and 3 bases from J; bases unmatched to any gene: 11. The CDR3 DNA follows: TGTGCCAGTTCGCCTTACAGGGGATTGACAGATACGCAGTATTTT. It yields the protein CASSPYRGLTDTQYF. The complete variable domain, with remaining parts taken from reference TRBV19 and TRBJ2-3, reads DGGITQSPKYLFRKEGQNVTLSCEQNLNHDAMYWYRQDPGQGLRLIYYSQIVNDFQKGDIAEGYSVSREKKESFPLTVTSAQKNPTAFYLCASSPYRGLTDTQYFGPGTRLTVL.

The chain joins TRBV24-1 to TRBJ1-2; unclear D gene. V was clipped by 1 base and J by 4 bases, with 3 bases between them. The CDR3 contains 12 residues. Germline-derived CDR1 and CDR2 are KGHDR and SFDVKD. CDR3 bases: TGTGCCACCAGTGATTTCGGCTATGGCTACACCTTC. Translation: CATSDFGYGYTF.

This clone turned up a few times. The rearrangement joins TRBV28 to TRBJ1-2; D might be TRBD1 (6 bases). Trimming took 3 bases from V and 8 from J, leaving 16 bases between them. CDR3 length: 14 amino acids. Germline-derived CDR1 and CDR2 are MDHEN and SYDVKM. The CDR3 DNA reads as TGTGCCAGCAGTTTGTCACAGGGAGTAGAAGGCTACACCTTC. Residues: CASSLSQGVEGYTF.

This chain joins TRBV19 and TRBJ2-1; 7 bases map to TRBD2. The CDR3 is 16 residues long. Germline V gene lookup returns CDR1 LNHDA and CDR2 SQIVND (reference sequence). Unmatched junction bases numbered 12, after V lost 5 bases and J lost 5 bases. This CDR3 reads CASSSPGGRKNNEQFF. The CDR3 nucleotides are TGTGCCAGTAGTTCCCCGGGGGGACGGAAGAACAATGAGCAGTTCTTC.

The chain joins TRBV3-1 (or the pseudogene TRBV3-2) to TRBJ1-2; 8 bases are shared with TRBD1. J lost 2 bases, V lost 4 bases, and 6 bases had no gene match. The germline V gene encodes CDR1 LGHDT and CDR2 YNNKEL (reference sequence). The CDR3 covers 15 residues. The DNA of the CDR3 is TGTGCCAGCAGCCGATCAGGGGGCAGAAACTATGGCTACACCTTC. Protein sequence: CASSRSGGRNYGYTF.

The rearrangement links TRBV30 to TRBJ2-5; TRBD2 aligns across 7 bases. CDR3 length: 13 residues. Trimming removed 2 bases from V and 3 bases from J; junction bases left unmatched: 3. Germline V gives CDR1 GTSNPN, CDR2 SVGIG (reference sequence). CDR3 nucleotides: TGTGCCTGGAGTAGCGGGATTAAAGAGACCCAGTACTTC. It codes for CAWSSGIKETQYF.

The rearrangement joins TRBV6-5 to TRBJ2-7; D is undetermined. Trimming removed 8 bases at V and 2 bases at J, with 13 bases between. The length of the CDR3 is 13 residues. Germline-derived CDR1 and CDR2 are MNHEY and SVGAGI. DNA of the CDR3: TGTGCCAGCCGGCGGAGCACCACCTACGAGCAGTACTTC. Translating it yields CASRRSTTYEQYF.

V is TRBV2 and J is TRBJ2-1; 8 positions agree with TRBD2. The CDR3 totals 15 residues. CDR1 and CDR2 from the germline V gene are SNHLY and FYNNEI. With 3 bases clipped from V and 12 bases from J, the junction kept 13 bases outside the gene matches. As DNA, the CDR3 is TGTGCCAGCAGTGAGACACTAGCGGTCAACGGGGGGCAGTTCTTC. Protein: CASSETLAVNGGQFF.

The count of this clone is one. The chain couples TRBV24-1 to TRBJ2-7; 9 nucleotides align to TRBD1. Trimming at V came to 4 bases and at J to 4 bases, leaving 7 bases not matched to a gene. Germline-derived CDR1 and CDR2 are KGHDR and SFDVKD. CDR3 length: 15 residues. The CDR3 loop reads CATSEDTGGGYEQYF. In DNA form, the CDR3 reads TGTGCCACCAGTGAAGATACAGGGGGCGGTTACGAGCAGTACTTC.

The V gene is TRBV20-1, the J gene TRBJ2-1; TRBD1 matches at 9 bases. Per the germline V gene, CDR1 is DFQATT and CDR2 is SNEGSKA (reference sequence). The CDR3 is 14 residues long. Trimming cost V 3 bases and J 2 bases; bases outside gene matches: 2. The chain's CDR3 is CSASRQGAYNEQFF. The CDR3 bases are TGCAGTGCTAGTCGACAGGGGGCCTACAATGAGCAGTTCTTC.

V is TRBV4-1 and J is TRBJ1-1, with unresolved D. Looked up from germline, CDR1 is MGHRA and CDR2 is YSYEKL. The V end lost 6 bases, the J end lost 2 bases, and 13 bases lay between the germline ends. The CDR3 length is 14 residues. Here the CDR3 reads CASRGVLYNTEAFF. The CDR3 bases are TGCGCCAGCAGGGGAGTACTGTACAACACTGAAGCTTTCTTT.

This clone was observed a single time. The junction departs from germline at one end; a sequencing error may be responsible. CDR3 sequence: CASSTPNSGYTF. CDR3 nucleotides: TGTGCCAGCAGTACGCCGAACTCTGGCTACACCTTC. The V gene is TRBV25-1, the J gene TRBJ1-2; no clear D gene. The CDR3 is made up of 12 amino acids. CDR1 and CDR2 (germline): MGHDK, SYGVNS.

The chain carries TRBV25-1 and TRBJ2-6, with D tentatively TRBD2 (6 bases). CDR3 length: 16 amino acids. V lost 6 bases and J lost 3, with 15 bases in between. Germline V lookup: CDR1 MGHDK, CDR2 SYGVNS. CDR3: CASRGAVGGGANVLTF. CDR3 DNA: TGTGCCAGCAGGGGCGCGGTGGGAGGTGGGGCCAACGTCCTGACTTTC.

This sequence joins TRBV5-1 and TRBJ2-3; a possible D gene is TRBD1 (6 bases). CDR1 is SGHRS, CDR2 YFSETQ, per germline. CDR3 length: 14 amino acids. V lost 5 bases, J lost 0 bases, and 10 bases lay in between. CDR3 residues: CASRTGPSTDTQYF. Here the CDR3 DNA reads TGCGCCAGCAGGACAGGACCTAGCACAGATACGCAGTATTTT.

The genes are TRBV7-9 and TRBJ1-2; no firm D call. The germline gives CDR1 SEHNR, CDR2 FQNEAQ (reference sequence). This CDR3 is 12 amino acids long. Trimming cost V 2 bases and J 8 bases, with 9 bases left between them. The CDR3 DNA sequence: TGTGCCAGCAGCTTACGGGAGTCAGGCTACACCTTC. Protein sequence: CASSLRESGYTF.

The V gene is TRBV7-2, the J gene TRBJ2-5; 9 nucleotides line up with TRBD1. Trimming took 1 base from V and 5 from J; bases not matched to a gene: 8. Germline V gives CDR1 SGHTA, CDR2 FQGNSA. This CDR3 spans 16 amino acids. CDR3 in amino acids: CASSLGLQGAPETQYF. The CDR3 DNA reads TGTGCCAGCAGCTTAGGTTTACAGGGGGCGCCCGAGACCCAGTACTTC.

This chain links TRBV13 with TRBJ1-1; tentatively, D is TRBD1 (5 bases). Between the trimmed V and J ends, which lost 5 bases and 3 bases, there was a span of 10 bases. The CDR3 sequence is 13 residues long. From germline, CDR1 is PRHDT and CDR2 FYEKMQ (reference sequence). DNA for the CDR3: TGTGCCAGCAGCGGTGGGGGGTACACTGAAGCTTTCTTT. Translated: CASSGGGYTEAFF.